Following are 20 T cell receptor beta chains from one sample sequenced in a study of cytomegalovirus exposure and HLA in healthy donors. Use of 60 Vbeta and 13 Jbeta primers characterized the PCR. Profiled with immunoSEQ multiplex PCR; TCRdb holds only in-frame clones, not every one. Of about 94,000 clones listed, roughly 72% were seen once; the top ten hold 20% to 25%. The sequenced sample was PBMCs. The receptors come from a man aged 25 to 40 in good health and CMV-seropositive.

V usage is TRBV27 and J usage is TRBJ2-3; 11 bases agree with TRBD2. This CDR3 is built from 20 residues. CDR1 and CDR2 from the germline V gene are MNHEY and SMNVEV (reference sequence). V dropped 6 bases and J dropped 0; count of bases not matched to a gene: 17. The CDR3 loop reads CASSLHTLAGEALSTDTQYF. CDR3 nucleotide sequence: TGTGCCAGCAGCCTGCACACACTAGCGGGAGAAGCCTTAAGCACAGATACGCAGTATTTT.

This rearrangement joins TRBV4-3 to TRBJ2-5; perhaps TRBD2 as D (5 bases). The DNA end is a closer match to TRBJ2-7, so the J assignment may be wrong. CDR1 and CDR2 from the germline V gene are LGHNA and YSLEER. The CDR3 covers 15 residues. The CDR3: CASSQVGESSYEQYF. CDR3 sequence (DNA): TGCGCCAGCAGCCAAGTTGGGGAGTCGTCCTACGAGCAGTACTTC.

The rearrangement links TRBV5-5 to TRBJ1-2; tentative D call: TRBD1 (5 bases). CDR1 and CDR2 (germline): SGHKS, YYEKEE (reference sequence). Trimming removed 6 bases from V and 6 bases from J, with 24 bases in between. The CDR3 is made up of 16 amino acids. This CDR3 is CASITQPAGLSDGYTF. The CDR3 DNA reads TGTGCCAGCATCACTCAACCGGCGGGACTTTCGGATGGCTACACCTTC.

The gene calls are TRBV7-3 and TRBJ2-7; 9 bases line up with TRBD2. Germline V gene lookup returns CDR1 SGHTA and CDR2 FQGTGA. The CDR3 runs 18 residues. The junction had 17 bases not matched to a gene; V was cut back by 4 bases and J by 4 bases. The DNA of the CDR3 is TGTGCCAGCAGCTCACAACCATCGACTAGCGGCTCAGGTTACGAGCAGTACTTC. This sequence encodes CASSSQPSTSGSGYEQYF.

The gene calls are TRBV7-2 and TRBJ1-4; TRBD1 aligns across 7 bases. V lost 8 bases, J lost 8 bases, and 11 bases stayed unmatched. From germline, CDR1 is SGHTA and CDR2 FQGNSA. The CDR3 sequence is 14 residues long. The CDR3 here is CASCLGDRGEKLFF. Written as DNA, the CDR3 is TGTGCCAGCTGCCTCGGGGACAGAGGCGAAAAACTGTTTTTT.

The rearrangement links TRBV27 to TRBJ2-7; TRBD2 matches 7 bases. CDR1 is MNHEY, CDR2 SMNVEV, per germline (reference sequence). The CDR3 length is 12 residues. Trimming took 11 bases from V and 7 from J; bases not matched to a gene: 11. CDR3 residues: CALGEGFIEQYF. Here the CDR3 DNA reads TGTGCCCTAGGGGAGGGTTTTATTGAGCAGTACTTC.

V usage is TRBV19 and J usage is TRBJ1-1, with D maybe TRBD1 (5 bases). The CDR3 runs to 13 residues. The germline V gene has CDR1 LNHDA and CDR2 SQIVND (reference sequence). V gave up 5 bases and J gave up 2 bases, with 9 bases separating them. For the CDR3, the DNA is TGTGCCAGTAGTGGGCAGGGAAACACTGAAGCTTTCTTT. Translating gives CASSGQGNTEAFF.

In this sample, this clone turned up a few times. This rearrangement joins TRBV19 to TRBJ2-7, with 12 bases that match TRBD2. Germline CDR1 reads LNHDA; CDR2 reads SQIVND (reference sequence). J gave up 3 bases and V 5 bases, and 5 bases lay outside the gene matches. This CDR3 spans 15 amino acids. CDR3 protein: CASSWGLAGYYEQYF. The CDR3 DNA sequence: TGTGCCAGTAGTTGGGGACTAGCGGGTTACTACGAGCAGTACTTC.

This chain joins TRBV10-2 and TRBJ1-1; D remains unclear. There are 12 residues in the CDR3. CDR1 is WSHSY, CDR2 SAAADI, per germline. The V end was cut by 4 bases, the J end by 4 bases, with 7 bases between. CDR3 loop: CASSVGGTEAFF. The DNA of the CDR3 is TGCGCCAGCAGTGTAGGCGGCACTGAAGCTTTCTTT.

V and J are TRBV5-6 and TRBJ1-5; D is uncertain. Germline CDR1 and CDR2: SGHDT and YYEEEE. CDR3 length: 14 amino acids. V shed 4 bases and J shed 4 bases, with 12 bases lying between them. The CDR3 coding sequence is TGTGCCAGCAGCCGACCCGGGTTGAATCAGCCCCAGCATTTT. Residues: CASSRPGLNQPQHF.

This chain joins TRBV6-5 and TRBJ2-2; TRBD1 might be the D (6 bases). In germline, CDR1 is MNHEY, CDR2 SVGAGI. There are 16 residues in the CDR3. The V gene lost 4 bases and the J gene lost 1 base, with 13 bases spanning the gap. This CDR3 is CASSSDRLGNTGELFF. The CDR3 coding sequence is TGTGCCAGCAGTTCTGACAGGTTAGGGAACACCGGGGAGCTGTTTTTT.

The V and J genes are TRBV5-4 and TRBJ2-1; possibly TRBD2 for D (5 bases). Trimming took off 0 bases at V and 8 bases at J, with 12 bases between the two ends. This CDR3 has 14 amino acids. Germline CDR1 reads SGHNT; CDR2 reads YYREEE (reference sequence). The CDR3 spells CASSLVTKGHEQFF. The CDR3 DNA is TGTGCCAGCAGCTTGGTGACTAAAGGCCATGAGCAGTTCTTC.

This rearrangement joins TRBV29-1 to TRBJ2-7; 7 nucleotides agree with TRBD1. CDR3 size: 16 residues. J was trimmed by 7 bases and V by 0 bases; bases with no gene match: 15. Germline V lookup: CDR1 SQVTM, CDR2 ANQGSEA. The CDR3, as DNA: TGCAGCGTTGAAGATGGGTTCCGGGACAGAAGTAGTGAGCAGTACTTC. Translated, it gives CSVEDGFRDRSSEQYF.

The genes are TRBV10-3 and TRBJ1-1; 9 bases fit TRBD1. Per the germline V gene, CDR1 is ENHRY and CDR2 is SYGVKD. The CDR3 runs 16 residues. The ends lost 3 bases at V and 6 bases at J; junction bases unmatched: 11. The CDR3 region has the DNA TGTGCCATCAGTGAAAACACAGGGGGCAGGAATGCTGAAGCTTTCTTT. Translated: CAISENTGGRNAEAFF.

The chain uses TRBV7-2 and TRBJ1-1; 7 positions match TRBD1. This CDR3 is built from 15 residues. Per the germline V gene, CDR1 is SGHTA and CDR2 is FQGNSA. V lost 5 bases to trimming and J lost 4 bases; unmatched junction nucleotides: 10. CDR3 in DNA: TGTGCCAGCAGCGCACTGGGACAGCGCGGCACTGAAGCTTTCTTT. Encoded protein: CASSALGQRGTEAFF.

This clone was counted only a few times. The chain has TRBV28 and TRBJ2-1, with D hard to call. The length of the CDR3 is 12 residues. Per germline, CDR1 MDHEN and CDR2 SYDVKM. Trimming stripped 2 bases from V and 9 bases from J, with 8 bases between. Here the CDR3 reads CASSLSSFEQFF. Here the CDR3 DNA reads TGTGCCAGCAGTTTAAGTAGTTTTGAGCAGTTCTTC.

The chain joins TRBV10-3 to TRBJ1-4; no clear D gene. The CDR3 totals 13 residues. The germline gives CDR1 ENHRY, CDR2 SYGVKD. The V end was cut by 0 bases, the J end by 6 bases, with 5 bases between. The chain's CDR3 is CAISESFYEKLFF. The CDR3 coding sequence is TGTGCCATCAGTGAGTCCTTCTATGAAAAACTGTTTTTT.

The J gene is TRBJ2-7, the V gene TRBV19; tentative D call: TRBD1 (6 bases). The CDR3 loop spans 15 amino acids. Per germline, CDR1 LNHDA and CDR2 SQIVND (reference sequence). Between the trimmed V and J ends, which lost 3 bases and 3 bases, there was a span of 15 bases. The CDR3 nucleotides are TGTGCCAGTAGTATGATCGGCGACAGGTTCTACGAGCAGTACTTC. Residues: CASSMIGDRFYEQYF.

The J gene is TRBJ2-1, the V gene TRBV5-1; maybe TRBD2 (6 bases). Germline CDR1 is SGHRS and CDR2 is YFSETQ. The CDR3 length is 15 residues. The V end lost 0 bases, the J end lost 6 bases, and 13 bases lay between the germline ends. CDR3 sequence (DNA): TGCGCCAGCAGCTTGGCCGTTAGCGGTGGCAATGAGCAGTTCTTC. Protein product: CASSLAVSGGNEQFF.

This clone was seen just once. This chain links TRBV25-1 with TRBJ2-3; D remains ambiguous. The V end was cut by 0 bases, the J end by 1 base, with 8 bases between. The CDR3 length is 15 residues. CDR1 is MGHDK, CDR2 SYGVNS, per germline. The CDR3 nucleotides are TGTGCCAGCAGTGAATATAACGGAGGCACAGATACGCAGTATTTT. This codes for CASSEYNGGTDTQYF.